The 13 T cell receptor beta chains reported below all come from one sample, sequenced in a study of cytomegalovirus exposure and HLA in healthy donors. PCR amplification relied on 60 Vbeta primers (plus 13 Jbeta primers). This table comes from immunoSEQ multiplex PCR, and its TCRdb copy is limited to in-frame clones, with some not included. The sample gives about 200,000 clones, about 13% of which show up once; approximately 7.8% is in the top ten. The sequencing input was PBMCs. These receptors were obtained from a man aged 45-65 years in good health and CMV-seropositive.

This sequence joins TRBV11-2 and TRBJ2-2; 8 bases map to TRBD2. The germline gives CDR1 SGHAT, CDR2 FQNNGV. V lost 5 bases and J lost 1; bases outside the gene matches: 6. This CDR3 region has 16 residues. The CDR3 reads CASSVTGGWNTGELFF. Written as DNA, the CDR3 is TGTGCCAGCAGCGTCACGGGGGGGTGGAACACCGGGGAGCTGTTTTTT.

The chain is built from TRBV5-5 and TRBJ2-7; D is perhaps TRBD1 (5 bases). The V gene's germline CDR1 is SGHKS and CDR2 YYEKEE (reference sequence). The CDR3 covers 13 residues. Deletions cut 1 base from V and 4 bases from J, with 9 bases between. Written as DNA, the CDR3 is TGTGCCAGCAGCTTGACAGGTATTTACGAGCAGTACGTC. Translation gives CASSLTGIYEQYV.

This clone was seen a few times. The chain couples TRBV5-6 to TRBJ2-1; 11 nucleotides match TRBD2. CDR3 length: 15 residues. Per germline, CDR1 SGHDT and CDR2 YYEEEE. The V gene end was trimmed by 2 bases and the J gene end by 4 bases; junction bases not matched to a gene: 2. Here the CDR3 reads CASSFTSGGYNEQFF. The CDR3 DNA follows: TGTGCCAGCAGCTTTACTAGCGGGGGTTACAATGAGCAGTTCTTC.

The rearrangement joins TRBV19 to TRBJ2-2, with 12 bases lining up with TRBD2. The junction had 5 bases not matched to a gene; V was cut back by 6 bases and J by 3 bases. The germline V gene encodes CDR1 LNHDA and CDR2 SQIVND (reference sequence). The CDR3 loop spans 16 amino acids. This CDR3 reads CASRQLAGGDTGELFF. As DNA, the CDR3 is TGTGCCAGTAGGCAACTAGCGGGGGGAGACACCGGGGAGCTGTTTTTT.

This clone occurred a few times. CDR3 protein: CASSSRRRSNSYEQYF. The CDR3 bases are TGTGCCAGCAGCTCACGACGACGGAGCAATTCCTACGAGCAGTACTTC. The chain employs TRBV27 and TRBJ2-7; no clear D. CDR1 is MNHEY, CDR2 SMNVEV, per germline (reference sequence). Trimming shortened V by 6 bases and J by 1 base, and 19 bases separated the two germline ends. There are 16 residues in the CDR3.

This clone showed up just a few times. V gene TRBV11-3 combines with J gene TRBJ1-1, with 10 bases aligning to TRBD1. V was pared by 5 bases and J by 3 bases, with 6 bases of the junction left unmatched. Germline V gene lookup returns CDR1 SGHNT and CDR2 YENEEA. This CDR3 spans 15 amino acids. In DNA, the CDR3 is TGTGCCAGCAGCCCGGGACAGGGGATGGACACTGAAGCTTTCTTT. The encoded protein is CASSPGQGMDTEAFF.

The V gene is TRBV6-6, the J gene TRBJ2-7, with TRBD1 matching over 7 bases. Germline V lookup: CDR1 MNHNY, CDR2 SVGAGI (reference sequence). J lost 0 bases, V lost 0 bases, and 2 bases had no gene match. The CDR3 covers 15 residues. This CDR3 reads CASSYSRDSSYEQYF. Written as DNA, the CDR3 is TGTGCCAGCAGTTACTCCCGGGACAGCTCCTACGAGCAGTACTTC.

This CDR3 reads CASRPGTEEGQPQHF. CDR3 DNA: TGTGCCAGTAGGCCCGGGACGGAGGAGGGACAGCCCCAGCATTTT. The V gene is TRBV19, the J gene TRBJ1-5; maybe TRBD1 (5 bases). Deletions cut 6 bases from V and 7 bases from J, with 19 bases between. CDR1 and CDR2 from the germline V gene are LNHDA and SQIVND (reference sequence). The CDR3 totals 15 residues. Variable domain in full (rest from reference TRBV19 and TRBJ1-5): DGGITQSPKYLFRKEGQNVTLSCEQNLNHDAMYWYRQDPGQGLRLIYYSQIVNDFQKGDIAEGYSVSREKKESFPLTVTSAQKNPTAFYLCASRPGTEEGQPQHFGDGTRLSIL.

This clone was recorded a few times. The same CDR3 can be traced to other DNA sequences in this sample. The chain joins TRBV29-1 to TRBJ1-1, with unresolved D. This CDR3 has 14 amino acids. Germline assignment: CDR1 SQVTM and CDR2 ANQGSEA. The ends were cut back, 4 bases at V and 2 bases at J, with 14 bases in the middle. The CDR3 reads CSVAVGGSNTEAFF. The DNA of the CDR3 is TGCAGCGTTGCGGTTGGCGGATCAAACACTGAAGCTTTCTTT.

This clone showed up just a few times. J is TRBJ2-7 and V is TRBV7-2, with TRBD2 matching 7 bases. V shed 0 bases, J shed 6 bases, and the junction held 11 bases outside the gene matches. The CDR3 has 16 residues. Germline CDR1 reads SGHTA; CDR2 reads FQGNSA. The CDR3 loop is CASSLAPGRGGLEQYV. The CDR3 DNA reads TGTGCCAGCAGCTTAGCTCCGGGACGGGGAGGGCTCGAGCAGTACGTC.

The chain has TRBV30 and TRBJ2-5, with 8 bases aligning to TRBD1. J lost 5 bases, V lost 5 bases, and 4 bases had no gene match. CDR1 GTSNPN and CDR2 SVGIG come from the germline V gene (reference sequence). CDR3 length: 12 amino acids. CDR3 residues: CAWGRGHETQYF. CDR3 coding DNA: TGTGCCTGGGGCAGGGGGCATGAGACCCAGTACTTC.

This clone was seen a few times. The V call is TRBV30, the J call TRBJ1-2, with TRBD1 matching over 11 bases. Germline V gives CDR1 GTSNPN, CDR2 SVGIG (reference sequence). CDR3 length: 17 residues. The trim removed 7 bases at V and 5 bases at J, leaving 18 bases unmatched. As DNA, the CDR3 is TGTGCCTCAGACCTTAATGGACAGGGGGCTCCTGAATATGGCTACACCTTC. Translation gives CASDLNGQGAPEYGYTF. The full variable domain, with the rest looked up from reference TRBV30 and TRBJ1-2, is SQTIHQWPATLVQPVGSPLSLECTVEGTSNPNLYWYRQAAGRGLQLLFYSVGIGQISSEVPQNLSASRPQDRQFILSSKKLLLSDSGFYLCASDLNGQGAPEYGYTFGSGTRLTVV.

The rearrangement uses TRBV2 and TRBJ1-6; 7 nucleotides agree with TRBD1. Germline-derived CDR1 and CDR2 are SNHLY and FYNNEI. The CDR3 length is 12 residues. The CDR3 nucleotides read TGTGCTCAGGGGACAGATAATTCACCCCTCCACTTT. Encoded protein: CAQGTDNSPLHF.